The sequence of this T cell receptor beta chain was determined in a study of shared clonotypes between healthy human individuals (dated by TCRdb to between 2020 and 2021). With respect to the entire study: Three men and a couple of women, aged 18 to 49 years, made up the cohort. To estimate repertoire size and how much clonotypes are shared between individuals, the study performed deep sequencing of blood TCR repertoires from about five healthy adults. Different laboratories and diverse techniques were used to prepare libraries and sequence TCR repertoires, to increase sequencing depth and limit assay-specific biases. Each donor's leukapheresis produced roughly between roughly 0.85 and 10 billion PBMCs. Results the study describes overall, beyond this receptor: Based on pairwise subsampling, the degree of clonotype sharing among donors was expected to be affected by sequencing depth. The small number of donors limited the genetic and exposure-history diversity represented. Sampling was limited to blood, and TCR repertoires in tissue likely differ from TCR repertoires in blood.

The donors were healthy, HIV-negative adults who had no recently reported acute infections or vaccinations. All donors were Caucasian adults living in Nashville, Tennessee, USA. For unsorted samples, tens of millions of PBMCs were counted and genomic DNA was extracted with the QIAamp DNA Blood Mini kit. Blood was obtained by leukapheresis, after which PBMCs were separated by Ficoll-Histopaque density gradient centrifugation and cryopreserved in liquid nitrogen vapor phase. This clone showed up just once. The antigen this receptor binds is unknown. Here the CDR3 omits its conserved ending phenylalanine or tryptophan, so a read error is the likely source. Using the deep immunoSEQ assay, multiplex PCR amplified TCR CDR3 regions from genomic DNA. Genomic DNA extracted from each cell subset was distributed evenly over all wells of several immunoSEQ 96-well plates, and each plate served as one replicate. For unsorted PBMC, roughly 300 ng of genomic DNA, equivalent to 30,000 to 35,000 T cell genomes, went into each replicate PCR. Genomic DNA from unsorted PBMC was sequenced over ten immunoSEQ deep assay plates. Purified libraries were quantified with a Qubit 3.0 fluorometer, sized on a Bioanalyzer 2100, and re-quantified with the KAPA Library Quantification kit. Every immunoSEQ 96-well plate was sequenced on a dedicated single-read 150-cycle Illumina NextSeq 550 flow cell. The original methods were these. Because only junctional sequences without quality scores were contained in the immunoSEQ output, filtering matching that applied to full-length reads could not be performed. To assign V/J genes and CDR3, sequences were annotated using PyIR, a Python wrapper for IgBLAST v1.9, with IMGT germline references. Reads were filtered out if the reads had weak V/J assignments (E-value above 1e-6), no CDR3, stop codons, out-of-frame junctions, or ambiguous translated residues. V3J clonotypes were defined as sequences sharing the same inferred V gene, J gene, and CDR3 amino acid sequence. Percentage overlap between repertoires was computed as shared unique clonotypes divided by the size of the smaller repertoire. Richness of each repertoire was evaluated using RTK rarefaction, the Chao1 estimator, and Recon v2.1 estimates of unobserved clonotypes. The clones in this table, taken by TCRdb from immuneACCESS, are in-frame only. Not every clone is retained; where verified, under half of the shortfall comes from an unresolved V gene, and the cause of the rest is unknown. D and trimming were read from the DNA, whereas the V and J calls and clone size are those reported in that table. For this sample the table gives 470,000 or so clones, of which about 72% were detected only once. Of the sample, around 12% is held by the ten largest clones.

The CDR1 and CDR2 encoded by the germline V gene are LGHNA and YSLEER. V loses 4 bases of germline sequence and J loses 5 bases, and the interval between the two ends is 12 bases. The CDR3 extends over 14 residues, inclusive of both ends. Kept here is only the CDR3 DNA, which spans 42 bases and is read in frame from base 1. This TCR came from a woman in her thirties or forties in good health. Some clones in this sample may be carry-over from other donors' samples. Sequencing was performed on PBMCs. The V gene is TRBV4-3 and the J gene is TRBJ1-5; the D gene is not confidently resolved. The sequenced DNA: TGCGCCAGCAGCCTGGGTGGGGATGATCAGCCCCAGCATTCT. The resulting protein is CASSLGGDDQPQHS.